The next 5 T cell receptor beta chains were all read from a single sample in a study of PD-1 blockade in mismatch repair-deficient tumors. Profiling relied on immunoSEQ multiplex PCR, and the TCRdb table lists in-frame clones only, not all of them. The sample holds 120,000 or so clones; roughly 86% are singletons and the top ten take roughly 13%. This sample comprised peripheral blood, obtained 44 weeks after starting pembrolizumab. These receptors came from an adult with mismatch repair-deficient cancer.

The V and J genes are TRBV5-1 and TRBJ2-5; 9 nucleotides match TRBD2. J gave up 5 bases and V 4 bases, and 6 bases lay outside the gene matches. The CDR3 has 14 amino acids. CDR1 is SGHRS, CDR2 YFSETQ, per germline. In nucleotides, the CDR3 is TGCGCCAGCAGCGCGGGACTAGCCTCGGAGACCCAGTACTTC. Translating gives CASSAGLASETQYF.

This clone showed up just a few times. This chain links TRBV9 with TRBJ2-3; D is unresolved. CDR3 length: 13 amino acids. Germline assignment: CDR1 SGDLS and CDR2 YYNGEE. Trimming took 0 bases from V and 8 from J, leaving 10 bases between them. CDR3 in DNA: TGTGCCAGCAGCGTAGGGATTTCCGCTACGCAGTATTTT. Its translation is CASSVGISATQYF.

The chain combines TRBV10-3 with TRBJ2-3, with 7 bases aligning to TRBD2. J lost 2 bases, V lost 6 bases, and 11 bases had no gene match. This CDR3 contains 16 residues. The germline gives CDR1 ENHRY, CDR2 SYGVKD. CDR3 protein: CAIRWEGPFDTDTQYF. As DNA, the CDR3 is TGTGCCATCAGGTGGGAGGGTCCCTTCGACACAGATACGCAGTATTTT.

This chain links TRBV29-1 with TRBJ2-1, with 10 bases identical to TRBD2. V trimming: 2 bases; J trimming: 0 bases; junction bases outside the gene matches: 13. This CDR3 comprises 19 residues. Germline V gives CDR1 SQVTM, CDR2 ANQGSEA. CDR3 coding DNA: TGCAGCGTTGAATCCCATCGGCTAGCGGGAGCGAGCTCCTACAATGAGCAGTTCTTC. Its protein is CSVESHRLAGASSYNEQFF.

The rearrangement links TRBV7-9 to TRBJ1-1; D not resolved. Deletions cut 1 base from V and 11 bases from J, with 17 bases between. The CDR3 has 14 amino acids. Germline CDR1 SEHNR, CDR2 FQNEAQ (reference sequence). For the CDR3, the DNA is TGTGCCAGCAGCTTAGATGCCTCGGGTTATACGGCTTTCTTT. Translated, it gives CASSLDASGYTAFF.